This passage covers 23 T cell receptor beta chains from one sample sequenced in a study of CD8+ T cells in alopecia areata. Extraction of RNA preceded its reverse transcription into cDNA, which served as the sequencing template. Measured with immunoSEQ multiplex PCR; TCRdb has only the in-frame clones, and not every one. The sample includes about 210,000 clones, about 50% of them seen just once. The sample's treatment: oral pan-JAK inhibitor, 5-10 mg twice daily. Sequencing used CD4+ T cells sorted from blood, obtained at week 4, from a patient treated with tofacitinib. Receptors originate from a human donor with alopecia areata.

A few counts support this clone. This sequence joins TRBV10-3 and TRBJ2-7; possibly TRBD2 for D (6 bases). This CDR3 comprises 13 residues. Germline V gene lookup returns CDR1 ENHRY and CDR2 SYGVKD. Trimming cost V 3 bases and J 5 bases, with 11 bases left between them. DNA for the CDR3: TGTGCCATCAGTGACGGGGGAGGAGACGAGCAGTACTTC. Amino acids: CAISDGGGDEQYF.

The chain recombines TRBV6-1 with TRBJ1-2; TRBD1 matches at 7 bases. Germline-derived CDR1 and CDR2 are MNHNS and SASEGT. The CDR3 has 13 amino acids. J gave up 2 bases and V 3 bases, and 0 bases lay outside the gene matches. The chain's CDR3 is CASSEGQNYGYTF. Written as DNA, the CDR3 is TGTGCCAGCAGTGAGGGACAGAACTATGGCTACACCTTC.

The chain has TRBV30 and TRBJ1-1; unclear D gene. The CDR3 is 11 residues long. The germline CDR1 and CDR2 sequences are GTSNPN and SVGIG (reference sequence). The V gene lost 8 bases and the J gene lost 0 bases, with 7 bases spanning the gap. Here the CDR3 reads CATIMNTEAFF. As DNA, the CDR3 is TGTGCCACCATCATGAACACTGAAGCTTTCTTT.

This clone was counted between two and nine times. The J gene is TRBJ1-3, the V gene TRBV29-1; D unclear. In germline, CDR1 is SQVTM, CDR2 ANQGSEA. The CDR3 has 14 amino acids. V was shortened by 4 bases and J by 4 bases, with 14 bases between the two germline ends. CDR3 sequence: CSVGEGSWGNTIYF. The CDR3 nucleotides are TGCAGCGTTGGAGAGGGTTCATGGGGAAACACCATATATTTT.

This chain uses TRBV11-2 with TRBJ2-5, with D perhaps given as TRBD1 or TRBD2 (6 bases each). V was trimmed by 4 bases and J by 0 bases, leaving 21 bases between them. From germline, CDR1 is SGHAT and CDR2 FQNNGV. The CDR3 length is 18 residues. The CDR3 bases are TGTGCCAGCAGCTCAGGACAGTGGGGGGCCCAGAACCAAGAGACCCAGTACTTC. Protein sequence: CASSSGQWGAQNQETQYF.

CDR3 loop: CASSHSLGATDSPLHF. CDR3 bases: TGCGCCAGCAGTCATAGCCTGGGGGCGACAGATTCACCCCTCCACTTT. The chain has TRBV23-1 and TRBJ1-6; D is possibly TRBD1 (6 bases). TRBV23-1 is identified as an open reading frame with a role that is uncertain. V was trimmed by 3 bases and J by 8 bases, leaving 17 bases between them. The CDR3 extends over 16 amino acids.

The V call is TRBV30, the J call TRBJ2-1, with 14 bases identical to TRBD2. V lost 2 bases and J lost 8; bases outside the gene matches: 11. The CDR3 spans 17 residues. CDR1 GTSNPN and CDR2 SVGIG come from the germline V gene (reference sequence). The CDR3 loop is CAWSNHGTSGGLDEQFF. The CDR3 DNA sequence: TGTGCCTGGAGTAATCACGGGACTAGCGGGGGCCTAGATGAGCAGTTCTTC.

V and J are TRBV7-2 and TRBJ2-3; no clear D gene. The CDR3 extends over 12 amino acids. Trimming removed 4 bases at V and 5 bases at J, with 7 bases between. CDR1 and CDR2 from the germline V gene are SGHTA and FQGNSA. The CDR3, as DNA: TGTGCCAGCAGCTCTTACAGAGATACGCAGTATTTT. It specifies CASSSYRDTQYF. Full variable domain (remainder filled in from reference TRBV7-2 and TRBJ2-3): GAGVSQSPSNKVTEKGKDVELRCDPISGHTALYWYRQSLGQGLEFLIYFQGNSAPDKSGLPSDRFSAERTGGSVSTLTIQRTQQEDSAVYLCASSSYRDTQYFGPGTRLTVL.

This sequence joins TRBV13 and TRBJ1-2, with a possible D match to TRBD1 (6 bases). Per germline, CDR1 PRHDT and CDR2 FYEKMQ (reference sequence). CDR3 length: 14 amino acids. V lost 4 bases and J 4 bases, leaving 13 bases between the germline ends. The CDR3 coding sequence is TGTGCCAGCAGCTCCTTGGACAGCTTCTATGGCTACACCTTC. Translating it yields CASSSLDSFYGYTF. The full variable domain, rest sourced from reference TRBV13 and TRBJ1-2, is AAGVIQSPRHLIKEKRETATLKCYPIPRHDTVYWYQQGPGQDPQFLISFYEKMQSDKGSIPDRFSAQQFSDYHSELNMSSLELGDSALYFCASSSLDSFYGYTFGSGTRLTVV.

The rearrangement joins TRBV11-2 to TRBJ1-1, with TRBD1 as a possible D gene (5 bases). Trimming shortened V by 0 bases and J by 4 bases, and 12 bases separated the two germline ends. CDR1 is SGHAT, CDR2 FQNNGV, per germline. The CDR3 is 15 residues long. The CDR3: CASSLEGPIATEAFF. CDR3 DNA sequence: TGTGCCAGCAGCTTAGAGGGACCGATAGCCACTGAAGCTTTCTTT.

The J gene is TRBJ1-2, the V gene TRBV29-1, with 7 nucleotides matching TRBD1. V was clipped by 7 bases and J by 2 bases; unmatched bases: 7. Looked up from germline, CDR1 is SQVTM and CDR2 is ANQGSEA. There are 13 residues in the CDR3. The CDR3: CSAATGPNYGYTF. The CDR3 DNA follows: TGCAGCGCTGCGACAGGGCCGAACTATGGCTACACCTTC.

This clone appeared once. The chain is built from TRBV2 and TRBJ2-5; D gene unclear. Trimming removed 6 bases from V and 2 bases from J, with 10 bases in between. Germline V lookup: CDR1 SNHLY, CDR2 FYNNEI. The CDR3 contains 13 residues. The CDR3 here is CASRRLVQETQYF. In DNA form, the CDR3 reads TGTGCCAGCAGACGACTGGTACAAGAGACCCAGTACTTC.

This clone appeared a few times. The chain combines TRBV30 with TRBJ1-1; 7 bases are shared with TRBD1. This CDR3 is 13 amino acids long. V lost 5 bases to trimming and J lost 5 bases; unmatched junction nucleotides: 8. CDR1 and CDR2 (germline): GTSNPN, SVGIG (reference sequence). CDR3 bases: TGTGCCTGGGGGGACAGTCTGAGGACTGAAGCTTTCTTT. Its translation: CAWGDSLRTEAFF.

This sequence joins TRBV5-6 and TRBJ1-4, with TRBD1 matching over 7 bases. The germline gives CDR1 SGHDT, CDR2 YYEEEE. The CDR3 contains 13 residues. V lost 8 bases, J lost 4 bases, and 5 bases stayed unmatched. The CDR3 nucleotides are TGTGCCAGTATGGACAGGAGTAATGAAAAACTGTTTTTT. This gives the protein CASMDRSNEKLFF.

V and J are TRBV9 and TRBJ2-1; D tentatively fits TRBD1 or TRBD2 (5 bases each). Trimming pared 3 bases from V and 8 bases from J, leaving 18 bases between. The CDR3 extends over 15 amino acids. Germline assignment: CDR1 SGDLS and CDR2 YYNGEE. The CDR3: CASSEADGARYEQFF. The CDR3 nucleotides are TGTGCCAGCAGCGAGGCCGACGGGGCAAGATATGAGCAGTTCTTC.

This sequence joins TRBV5-6 and TRBJ2-1; TRBD1 might be the D (5 bases). The length of the CDR3 is 15 residues. Germline-derived CDR1 and CDR2 are SGHDT and YYEEEE. V was cut by 3 bases and J by 4 bases, with 14 bases left in between. CDR3 sequence (DNA): TGTGCCAGCAGCTCTCCCGCAGGGTGGTACAATGAGCAGTTCTTC. Translation gives CASSSPAGWYNEQFF.

The chain has TRBV2 and TRBJ1-1; 7 bases are shared with TRBD1. Germline V gene data show CDR1 as SNHLY and CDR2 as FYNNEI. J was trimmed by 4 bases and V by 6 bases; bases with no gene match: 8. CDR3 length: 14 residues. The chain's CDR3 is CASSATGSGTEAFF. Written as DNA, the CDR3 is TGTGCCAGCAGCGCGACAGGGTCTGGCACTGAAGCTTTCTTT.

The V gene is TRBV7-2, the J gene TRBJ1-5, with 8 bases identical to TRBD1. V was clipped by 1 base and J by 3 bases; unmatched bases: 5. Germline assignment: CDR1 SGHTA and CDR2 FQGNSA. The CDR3 runs to 16 residues. The CDR3 DNA reads TGTGCCAGCAGCTTAGGGGCAGGGGGCGCCAATCAGCCCCAGCATTTT. This encodes CASSLGAGGANQPQHF.

The table lists this clone with a count of one. The CDR3 reads CASSDNGATQETQYF. CDR3 coding DNA: TGTGCCAGCAGTGACAACGGGGCTACGCAAGAGACCCAGTACTTC. The chain combines TRBV2 with TRBJ2-5; the D call may be TRBD1 or TRBD2 (5 bases each). Trimming removed 3 bases at V and 2 bases at J, with 13 bases between. The length of the CDR3 is 15 residues. The V gene's germline CDR1 is SNHLY and CDR2 FYNNEI.

The chain couples TRBV10-3 to TRBJ2-7; no definite D call. The CDR3 is made up of 13 amino acids. CDR1 is ENHRY and CDR2 is SYGVKD in the germline V gene. Trimming shortened V by 4 bases and J by 3 bases, and 10 bases separated the two germline ends. As DNA, the CDR3 is TGTGCCATCAGTGTGGGCAGATACTACGAGCAGTACTTC. Translated: CAISVGRYYEQYF.

This clone has a single count. This chain links TRBV14 with TRBJ1-6, with D unclear. The V gene's germline CDR1 is SGHDN and CDR2 FVKESK. This CDR3 has 17 residues. V was clipped by 3 bases and J by 0 bases, with 12 bases between them. CDR3 loop: CASSQRHLSSYNSPLHF. The CDR3 bases are TGTGCCAGCAGCCAGCGTCACCTGAGCTCCTATAATTCACCCCTCCACTTT.

The chain links TRBV15 to TRBJ1-5; D is unresolved. V was trimmed by 1 base and J by 6 bases, leaving 13 bases between them. CDR3 length equals 15 residues. The V gene's germline CDR1 is LNHNV and CDR2 YYDKDF (reference sequence). The CDR3 loop reads CATSRVVGLGQPQHF. The CDR3 nucleotides are TGTGCCACCAGCAGAGTCGTAGGGTTAGGTCAGCCCCAGCATTTT.

This chain joins TRBV4-1 and TRBJ2-7; D perhaps matches TRBD2 (6 bases). Trimming took 4 bases from V and 0 from J, leaving 10 bases between them. CDR3 size: 14 residues. CDR1 is MGHRA, CDR2 YSYEKL, per germline. The CDR3 region is CASSPQTSSYEQYF. Here the CDR3 DNA reads TGCGCCAGCAGCCCCCAGACTAGCTCCTACGAGCAGTACTTC.